This T cell receptor (beta chain) is drawn from a study of regulatory T cells in long-lasting Graves disease. Documented time point: newly diagnosed GD, antithyroid drugs for less than 3 months. Scientists built the TCR library using RNA that was extracted from PBMCs. Under American Thyroid Association guidelines, Graves' disease was diagnosed. According to the study, TCR beta libraries were built with iRepertoire HTBI primers and CDR3-region Arm-PCR. TCRdb reprocessed the multiplex PCR reads with MiXCR, giving one entry per CDR3 protein. The sample has about 540,000 distinct CDR3 sequences, roughly 12% seen once. This clonotype was seen many times. Its antigen is undetermined. Study conclusions and caveats: TCR diversity in persistent Graves' patients was below that of newly diagnosed ones.

The data also belong to a second study, concerning T cells in Graves' hyperthyroidism and ophthalmopathy. That study reports: The blood repertoire included most of the expanded thyroid clonotypes above 0.001. Ophthalmopathy was distinguished from stable hyperthyroidism by 13 V-J signatures.

This specimen consisted of peripheral blood mononuclear cells (PBMCs), obtained at new diagnosis, from a patient treated with antithyroid drugs. The source is a man aged 25 to 40 with Graves disease.

The chain's CDR3 is CSAPLEGQTQYF. The CDR3 DNA follows: TGCAGTGCCCCTCTGGAGGGCCAGACCCAGTACTTC. This chain uses TRBV20-1 with TRBJ2-5; D may be TRBD2 (6 bases). CDR1 is DFQATT and CDR2 is SNEGSKA in the germline V gene (reference sequence). The CDR3 has 12 amino acids. The germline V and J ends were trimmed by 6 bases and 6 bases, with 14 bases remaining between them.